This T cell receptor (beta chain) was captured by sequencing in a study of response to subunit inactivated influenza vaccine. TCRdb itself ran the RT-PCR reads through MiXCR, one entry per CDR3 protein. The sample lists just over 300,000 distinct CDR3 sequences; 21% were seen once. Trimming shortened V by 3 bases and J by 2 bases, and 8 bases separated the two germline ends. The CDR3 consists of 15 residues. From germline, CDR1 is LNHNV and CDR2 YYDKDF (reference sequence). V usage is TRBV15 and J usage is TRBJ2-6; D may be TRBD2 (5 bases). This TCR came from a man between 50 and 75 years old who received an inactivated influenza vaccine. Source: PBMCs from blood, taken less than 22 months after vaccination. The CDR3 DNA sequence: TGTGCCACCAGCAGGTCCGGGGCTGGGGCCAACGTCCTGACTTTC. Its protein is CATSRSGAGANVLTF.